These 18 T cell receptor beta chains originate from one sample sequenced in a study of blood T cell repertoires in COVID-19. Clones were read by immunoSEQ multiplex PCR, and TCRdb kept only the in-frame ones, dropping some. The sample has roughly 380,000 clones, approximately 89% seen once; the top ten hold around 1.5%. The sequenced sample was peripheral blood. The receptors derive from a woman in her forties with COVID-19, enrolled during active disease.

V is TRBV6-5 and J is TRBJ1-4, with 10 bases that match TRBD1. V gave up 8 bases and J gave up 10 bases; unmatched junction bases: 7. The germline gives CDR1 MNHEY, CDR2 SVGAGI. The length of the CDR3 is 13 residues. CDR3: CASSGTGAGKLFF. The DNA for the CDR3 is TGTGCCAGCTCCGGGACAGGGGCGGGAAAACTGTTTTTT.

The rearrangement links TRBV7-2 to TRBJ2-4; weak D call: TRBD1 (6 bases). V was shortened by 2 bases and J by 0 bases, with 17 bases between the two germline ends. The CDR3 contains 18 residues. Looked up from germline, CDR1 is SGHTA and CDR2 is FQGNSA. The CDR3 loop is CASSLYLGAGLAKNIQYF. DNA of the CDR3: TGTGCCAGCAGCTTATACCTGGGGGCGGGCCTAGCCAAAAACATTCAGTACTTC.

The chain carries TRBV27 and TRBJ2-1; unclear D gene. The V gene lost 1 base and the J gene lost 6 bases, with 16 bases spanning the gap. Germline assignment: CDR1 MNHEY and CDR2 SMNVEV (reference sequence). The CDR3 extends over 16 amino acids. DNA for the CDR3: TGTGCCAGCAGTTTATTCCTCCTGGGCGCCGGCAATGAGCAGTTCTTC. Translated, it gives CASSLFLLGAGNEQFF.

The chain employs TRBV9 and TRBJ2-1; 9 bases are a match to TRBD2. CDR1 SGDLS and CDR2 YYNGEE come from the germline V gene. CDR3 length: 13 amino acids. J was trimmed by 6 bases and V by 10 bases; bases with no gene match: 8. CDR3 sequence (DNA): TGTGCCTCGGGACTAGCAGGCGGCAATGAGCAGTTCTTC. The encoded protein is CASGLAGGNEQFF.

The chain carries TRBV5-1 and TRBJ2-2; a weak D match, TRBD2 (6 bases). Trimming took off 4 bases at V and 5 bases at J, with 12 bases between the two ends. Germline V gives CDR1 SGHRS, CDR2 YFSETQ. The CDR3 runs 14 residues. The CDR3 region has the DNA TGCGCCAGCAGCCCGGCAAGCGGGACCGGGGAGCTGTTTTTT. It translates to CASSPASGTGELFF.

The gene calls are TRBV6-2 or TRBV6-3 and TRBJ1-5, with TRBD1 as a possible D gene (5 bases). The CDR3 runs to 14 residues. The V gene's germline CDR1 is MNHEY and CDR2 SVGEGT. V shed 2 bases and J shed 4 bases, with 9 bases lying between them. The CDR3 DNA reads TGTGCCAGCAGTTACACGACAGCAAATCAGCCCCAGCATTTT. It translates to CASSYTTANQPQHF.

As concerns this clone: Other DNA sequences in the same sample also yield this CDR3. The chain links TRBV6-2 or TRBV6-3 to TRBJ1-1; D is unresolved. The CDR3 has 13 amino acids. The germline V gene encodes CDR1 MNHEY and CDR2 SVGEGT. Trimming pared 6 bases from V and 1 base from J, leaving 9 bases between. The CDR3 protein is CASSRTGNTEAFF. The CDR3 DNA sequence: TGTGCCAGCAGCCGAACTGGGAACACTGAAGCTTTCTTT.

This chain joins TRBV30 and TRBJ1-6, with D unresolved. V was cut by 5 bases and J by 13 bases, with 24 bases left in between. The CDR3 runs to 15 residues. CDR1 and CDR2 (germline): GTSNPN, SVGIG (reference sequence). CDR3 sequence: CAWGYGGQISGPLHF. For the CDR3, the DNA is TGTGCCTGGGGTTACGGCGGGCAGATCTCCGGGCCCCTCCACTTT. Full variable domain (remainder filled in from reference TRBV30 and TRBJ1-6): SQTIHQWPATLVQPVGSPLSLECTVEGTSNPNLYWYRQAAGRGLQLLFYSVGIGQISSEVPQNLSASRPQDRQFILSSKKLLLSDSGFYLCAWGYGGQISGPLHFGNGTRLTVT.

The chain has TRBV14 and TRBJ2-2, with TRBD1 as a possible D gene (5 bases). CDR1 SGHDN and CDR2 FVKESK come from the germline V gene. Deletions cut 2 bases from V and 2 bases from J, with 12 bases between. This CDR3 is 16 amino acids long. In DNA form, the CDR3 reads TGTGCCAGCAGCCAAAGGGGATTCCTTAACACCGGGGAGCTGTTTTTT. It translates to CASSQRGFLNTGELFF.

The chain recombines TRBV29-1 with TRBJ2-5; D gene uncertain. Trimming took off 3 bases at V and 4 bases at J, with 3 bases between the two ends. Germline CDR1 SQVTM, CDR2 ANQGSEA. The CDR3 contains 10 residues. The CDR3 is CSVDGETQYF. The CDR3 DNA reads TGCAGCGTTGACGGAGAGACCCAGTACTTC.

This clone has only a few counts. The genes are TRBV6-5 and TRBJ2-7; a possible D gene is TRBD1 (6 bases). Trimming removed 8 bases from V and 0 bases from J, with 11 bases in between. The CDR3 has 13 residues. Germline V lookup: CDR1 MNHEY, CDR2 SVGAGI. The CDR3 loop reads CASQTGNSYEQYF. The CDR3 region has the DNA TGTGCCAGCCAAACAGGGAACTCCTACGAGCAGTACTTC.

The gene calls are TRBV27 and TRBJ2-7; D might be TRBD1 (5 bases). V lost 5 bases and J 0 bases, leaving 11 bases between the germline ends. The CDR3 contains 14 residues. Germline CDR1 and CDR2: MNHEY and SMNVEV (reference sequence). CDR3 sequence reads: CASSPQVASYEQYF. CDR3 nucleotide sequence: TGTGCCAGCAGTCCACAGGTGGCCTCCTACGAGCAGTACTTC.

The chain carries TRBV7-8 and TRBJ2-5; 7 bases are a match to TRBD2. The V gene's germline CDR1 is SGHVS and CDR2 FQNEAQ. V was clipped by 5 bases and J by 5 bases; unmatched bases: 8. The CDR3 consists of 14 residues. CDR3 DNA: TGTGCCAGCAGCGTGGGGGGGTTAGGCGAGACCCAGTACTTC. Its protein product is CASSVGGLGETQYF.

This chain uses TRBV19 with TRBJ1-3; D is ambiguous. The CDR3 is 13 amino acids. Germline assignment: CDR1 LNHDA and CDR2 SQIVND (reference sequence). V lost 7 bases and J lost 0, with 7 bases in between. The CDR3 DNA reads TGTGCCAGTATCGCCAGCTCTGGAAACACCATATATTTT. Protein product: CASIASSGNTIYF.

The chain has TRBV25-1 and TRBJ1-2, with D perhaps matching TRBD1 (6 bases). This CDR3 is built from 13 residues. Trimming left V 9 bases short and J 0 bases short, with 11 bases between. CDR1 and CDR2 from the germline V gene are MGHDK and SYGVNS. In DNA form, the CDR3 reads TGTGCCAGTTACAGGGACACTAACTATGGCTACACCTTC. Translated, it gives CASYRDTNYGYTF.

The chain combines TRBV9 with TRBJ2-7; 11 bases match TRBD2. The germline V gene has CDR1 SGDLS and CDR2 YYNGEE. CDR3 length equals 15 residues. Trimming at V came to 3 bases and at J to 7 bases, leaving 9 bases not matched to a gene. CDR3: CASSADSGRAGEQYF. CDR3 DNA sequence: TGTGCCAGCAGCGCTGATAGCGGGAGGGCCGGTGAGCAGTACTTC.

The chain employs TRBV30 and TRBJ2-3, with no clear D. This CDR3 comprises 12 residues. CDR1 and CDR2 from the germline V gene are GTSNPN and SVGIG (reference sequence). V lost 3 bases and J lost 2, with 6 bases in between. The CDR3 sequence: CAWRRNTDTQYF. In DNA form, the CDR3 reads TGTGCCTGGAGGAGGAACACAGATACGCAGTATTTT.

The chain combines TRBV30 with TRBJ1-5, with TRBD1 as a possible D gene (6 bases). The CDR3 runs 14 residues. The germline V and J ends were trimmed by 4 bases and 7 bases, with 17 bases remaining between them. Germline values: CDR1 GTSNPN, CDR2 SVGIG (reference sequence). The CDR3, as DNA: TGTGCCTGGACCATGGGGGGGGCTAAGCAGCCCCAGCATTTT. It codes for CAWTMGGAKQPQHF. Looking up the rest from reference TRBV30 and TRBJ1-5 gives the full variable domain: SQTIHQWPATLVQPVGSPLSLECTVEGTSNPNLYWYRQAAGRGLQLLFYSVGIGQISSEVPQNLSASRPQDRQFILSSKKLLLSDSGFYLCAWTMGGAKQPQHFGDGTRLSIL.